The 15 T cell receptor beta chains below all came from one sample that was sequenced in a study of ipilimumab plus nivolumab after autologous stem cell transplantation (dated by TCRdb to the early 2020s). Receptors were amplified or captured by the immunoSEQ multiplex PCR assay. Drawn from immuneACCESS, this table holds only the in-frame rearrangements with V and J called that TCRdb kept. Clones are partly lost; checked studies trace under half to an unresolved V gene and leave the rest unexplained. This sample comprises 15,000 to 20,000 clones, over 75% of them detected only once. More than 6.5% of the sample is taken by the ten largest. The sample here was PBMCs, taken in a trial of ipilimumab plus nivolumab as post-transplant consolidation. These receptor sequences come from a male donor with diffuse large B-cell lymphoma.

The chain is built from TRBV6-6 and TRBJ1-2, with 8 nucleotides matching TRBD1. Per the germline V gene, CDR1 is MNHNY and CDR2 is SVGAGI (reference sequence). V shed 6 bases, J shed 10 bases, and the junction held 13 bases outside the gene matches. There are 14 residues in the CDR3. The CDR3 protein is CASRSQGDVLDYTF. The CDR3 bases are TGTGCCAGCAGGTCACAGGGGGACGTTCTCGACTACACCTTC.

The V and J genes are TRBV19 and TRBJ1-3; D is unresolved. V was shortened by 3 bases and J by 0 bases, with 12 bases between the two germline ends. CDR3 size: 16 residues. Germline CDR1 and CDR2: LNHDA and SQIVND (reference sequence). CDR3 in amino acids: CASSILDLSSGNTIYF. The CDR3 nucleotides read TGTGCCAGTAGTATCCTGGACCTGAGCTCTGGAAACACCATATATTTT.

The V and J genes are TRBV27 and TRBJ2-1; 9 nucleotides match TRBD1. V dropped 5 bases and J dropped 7; count of bases not matched to a gene: 6. The CDR3 is 14 residues long. Germline V gene data show CDR1 as MNHEY and CDR2 as SMNVEV (reference sequence). In DNA, the CDR3 is TGTGCCAGCAGTCAGCGACAGGGGGGAAATGAGCAGTTCTTC. Protein product: CASSQRQGGNEQFF.

V gene TRBV6-6 combines with J gene TRBJ2-2; TRBD1 or TRBD2 may be the D gene (6 bases each). CDR3 length: 15 residues. V shed 8 bases and J shed 4 bases, with 17 bases lying between them. CDR1 and CDR2 from the germline V gene are MNHNY and SVGAGI (reference sequence). CDR3 region: CASLREGGSTGELFF. The CDR3 DNA reads TGTGCCAGCCTCAGAGAGGGGGGTAGCACCGGGGAGCTGTTTTTT.

The gene calls are TRBV7-8 and TRBJ2-2; 7 bases agree with TRBD1. This CDR3 region has 14 residues. V lost 1 base, J lost 9 bases, and 5 bases stayed unmatched. The V gene's germline CDR1 is SGHVS and CDR2 FQNEAQ. Here the CDR3 DNA reads TGTGCCAGCAGCTTAGTACAGGGGAACCGGGAGCTGTTTTTT. Amino acids: CASSLVQGNRELFF.

As DNA, the CDR3 is TGCAGCGTTGAAGATACGGGACTGGGCACCGGGGAGCTGTTTTTT. It codes for CSVEDTGLGTGELFF. The chain recombines TRBV29-1 with TRBJ2-2; a possible D gene is TRBD2 (6 bases). This CDR3 has 15 amino acids. From germline, CDR1 is SQVTM and CDR2 ANQGSEA. V was cut by 0 bases and J by 4 bases, with 12 bases left in between.

The CDR3 loop reads CAWSGARNNYGYTF. In DNA form, the CDR3 reads TGTGCCTGGAGTGGGGCTCGGAATAACTATGGCTACACCTTC. V is TRBV30 and J is TRBJ1-2, with D unresolved. The CDR3 loop spans 14 amino acids. The V gene's germline CDR1 is GTSNPN and CDR2 SVGIG (reference sequence). V shed 1 base and J shed 1 base, with 10 bases lying between them.

The chain employs TRBV14 and TRBJ2-1; 8 nucleotides match TRBD2. CDR3 length: 15 residues. CDR1 and CDR2 (germline): SGHDN, FVKESK. V shed 4 bases and J 5 bases; nucleotides not matched to a gene: 7. The CDR3 loop is CASSPLAGHDNEQFF. The CDR3 DNA reads TGTGCCAGCAGCCCCTTAGCGGGGCATGACAATGAGCAGTTCTTC.

This rearrangement joins TRBV4-2 to TRBJ1-2; D is perhaps TRBD1 (5 bases). V was shortened by 3 bases and J by 2 bases, with 13 bases between the two germline ends. Germline lookup yields CDR1 LGHNA and CDR2 YNFKEQ. The CDR3 is 15 amino acids. DNA for the CDR3: TGTGCCAGCAGCCAGGCCGGGACGATGAACTATGGCTACACCTTC. Amino acid sequence: CASSQAGTMNYGYTF.

This chain connects TRBV7-2 to TRBJ1-1, with 7 bases lining up with TRBD1. Germline CDR1 reads SGHTA; CDR2 reads FQGNSA. CDR3 size: 14 residues. J gave up 5 bases and V 5 bases, and 8 bases lay outside the gene matches. The CDR3 DNA reads as TGTGCCAGCAGCCCTCAGGGGGGCTTTACTGAAGCTTTCTTT. Translation gives CASSPQGGFTEAFF.

The rearrangement links TRBV6-5 to TRBJ1-6; 7 nucleotides align to TRBD1. In germline, CDR1 is MNHEY, CDR2 SVGAGI. After removal of 2 bases from V and 4 bases from J, the junction contained 5 bases not matched to a gene. The CDR3 has 16 amino acids. The CDR3 reads CASSYTGTEYNSPLHF. The CDR3 DNA is TGTGCCAGCAGTTACACCGGGACAGAGTATAATTCACCCCTCCACTTT.

The chain couples TRBV5-5 to TRBJ2-7; 9 bases line up with TRBD1. CDR1 and CDR2 (germline): SGHKS, YYEKEE (reference sequence). The CDR3 spans 14 residues. Losses at the gene ends were 2 bases for V and 4 bases for J; bases not matched to a gene: 4. DNA for the CDR3: TGTGCCAGCAGCTTTACCGGGACAGGGTACGAGCAGTACTTC. Protein: CASSFTGTGYEQYF.

The chain links TRBV18 to TRBJ1-1, with 8 bases aligning to TRBD1. The CDR3 extends over 16 amino acids. The trim removed 3 bases at V and 6 bases at J, leaving 12 bases unmatched. Germline assignment: CDR1 KGHSH and CDR2 LQKENI. CDR3 amino acids: CASSPLRQGSGAEAFF. CDR3 nucleotides: TGTGCCAGCTCACCCTTGCGACAGGGGTCTGGGGCTGAAGCTTTCTTT.

The rearrangement joins TRBV6-5 to TRBJ2-3; D is uncertain. The length of the CDR3 is 16 residues. Germline assignment: CDR1 MNHEY and CDR2 SVGAGI. Trimming left V 2 bases short and J 0 bases short, with 12 bases between. CDR3 sequence reads: CASSYVFEASTDTQYF. In DNA form, the CDR3 reads TGTGCCAGCAGTTACGTTTTCGAGGCTAGCACAGATACGCAGTATTTT.

The genes are TRBV4-3 and TRBJ1-1; D is uncertain. CDR1 is LGHNA, CDR2 YSLEER, per germline. The CDR3 covers 15 residues. Trimming took off 0 bases at V and 0 bases at J, with 8 bases between the two ends. The CDR3 here is CASSQEVVMNTEAFF. CDR3 in DNA: TGCGCCAGCAGCCAAGAAGTCGTGATGAACACTGAAGCTTTCTTT.